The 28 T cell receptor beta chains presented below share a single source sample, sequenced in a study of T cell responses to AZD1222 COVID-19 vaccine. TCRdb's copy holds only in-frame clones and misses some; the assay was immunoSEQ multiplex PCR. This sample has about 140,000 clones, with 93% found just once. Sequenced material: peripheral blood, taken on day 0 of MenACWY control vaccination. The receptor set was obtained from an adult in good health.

The CDR3 nucleotides read TGTGCCAGCAGTGGGGACGAGCTAGCCAAAAACATTCAGTACTTC. Its protein is CASSGDELAKNIQYF. The V gene is TRBV2, the J gene TRBJ2-4, with D tentatively TRBD1 or TRBD2 (5 bases each). CDR1 and CDR2 (germline): SNHLY, FYNNEI. The length of the CDR3 is 15 residues. Trimming pared 4 bases from V and 0 bases from J, leaving 10 bases between.

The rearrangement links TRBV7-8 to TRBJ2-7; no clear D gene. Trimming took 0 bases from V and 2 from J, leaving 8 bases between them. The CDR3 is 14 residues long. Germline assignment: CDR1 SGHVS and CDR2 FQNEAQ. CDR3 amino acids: CASSLADVAYEQYF. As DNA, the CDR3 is TGTGCCAGCAGCTTAGCCGACGTAGCCTACGAGCAGTACTTC.

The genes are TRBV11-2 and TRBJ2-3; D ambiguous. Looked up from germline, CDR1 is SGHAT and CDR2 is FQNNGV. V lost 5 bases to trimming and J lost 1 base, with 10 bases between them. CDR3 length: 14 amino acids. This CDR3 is CASSHTLGTDTQYF. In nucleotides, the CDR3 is TGTGCCAGCAGCCACACCTTAGGCACAGATACGCAGTATTTT.

The CDR3 region has the DNA TGTGCCAGTGCTTGGCCAGCGGGGAATTCACCCCTCCACTTT. Amino acids: CASAWPAGNSPLHF. The chain carries TRBV19 and TRBJ1-6; D ambiguous. From germline, CDR1 is LNHDA and CDR2 SQIVND (reference sequence). V lost 8 bases and J lost 7, with 15 bases in between. The CDR3 spans 14 residues. The full variable domain, rest sourced from reference TRBV19 and TRBJ1-6, is DGGITQSPKYLFRKEGQNVTLSCEQNLNHDAMYWYRQDPGQGLRLIYYSQIVNDFQKGDIAEGYSVSREKKESFPLTVTSAQKNPTAFYLCASAWPAGNSPLHFGNGTRLTVT.

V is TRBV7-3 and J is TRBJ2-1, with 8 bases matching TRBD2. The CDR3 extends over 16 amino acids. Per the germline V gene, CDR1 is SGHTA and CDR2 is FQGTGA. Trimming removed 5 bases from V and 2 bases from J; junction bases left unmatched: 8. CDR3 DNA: TGTGCCAGCAGCGTAAATAGCGGGATGGCCTACAATGAGCAGTTCTTC. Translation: CASSVNSGMAYNEQFF.

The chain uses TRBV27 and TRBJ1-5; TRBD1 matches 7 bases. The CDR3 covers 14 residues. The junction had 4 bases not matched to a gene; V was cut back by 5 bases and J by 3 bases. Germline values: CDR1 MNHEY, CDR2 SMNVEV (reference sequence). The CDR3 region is CASSPTGVNQPQHF. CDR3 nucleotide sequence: TGTGCCAGCAGTCCCACAGGGGTCAATCAGCCCCAGCATTTT.

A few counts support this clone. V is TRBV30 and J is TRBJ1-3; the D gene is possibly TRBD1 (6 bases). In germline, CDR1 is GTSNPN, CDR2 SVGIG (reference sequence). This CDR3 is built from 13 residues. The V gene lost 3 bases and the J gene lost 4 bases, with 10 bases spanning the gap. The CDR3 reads CAWSTGSGNTIYF. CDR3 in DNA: TGTGCCTGGAGCACAGGGTCGGGAAACACCATATATTTT.

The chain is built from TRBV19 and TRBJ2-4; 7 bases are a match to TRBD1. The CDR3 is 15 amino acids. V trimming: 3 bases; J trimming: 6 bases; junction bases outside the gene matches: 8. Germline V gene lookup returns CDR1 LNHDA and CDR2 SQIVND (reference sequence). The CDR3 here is CASSIDETGINIQYF. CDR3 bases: TGTGCCAGTAGTATCGACGAGACAGGGATAAACATTCAGTACTTC.

The CDR3 loop is CASTFWGTQSTDTQYF. The CDR3 DNA follows: TGCGCCAGCACCTTTTGGGGTACCCAGAGCACAGATACGCAGTATTTT. This chain connects TRBV5-1 to TRBJ2-3; D is unresolved. The CDR3 has 16 residues. Trimming pared 6 bases from V and 0 bases from J, leaving 17 bases between. CDR1 and CDR2 from the germline V gene are SGHRS and YFSETQ.

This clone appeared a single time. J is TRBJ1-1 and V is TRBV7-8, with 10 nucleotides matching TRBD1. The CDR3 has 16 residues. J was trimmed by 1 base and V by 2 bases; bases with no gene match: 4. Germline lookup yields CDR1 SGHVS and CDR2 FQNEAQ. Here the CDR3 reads CASSLTGQGPNTEAFF. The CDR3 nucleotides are TGTGCCAGCAGCTTAACGGGACAGGGGCCGAACACTGAAGCTTTCTTT.

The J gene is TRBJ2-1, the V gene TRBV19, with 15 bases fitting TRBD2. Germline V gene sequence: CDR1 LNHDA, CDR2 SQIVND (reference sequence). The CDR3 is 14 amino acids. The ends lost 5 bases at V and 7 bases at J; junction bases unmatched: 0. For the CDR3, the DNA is TGTGCCAGTAGTGGGACTAGCGGGAGGAATGAGCAGTTCTTC. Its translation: CASSGTSGRNEQFF.

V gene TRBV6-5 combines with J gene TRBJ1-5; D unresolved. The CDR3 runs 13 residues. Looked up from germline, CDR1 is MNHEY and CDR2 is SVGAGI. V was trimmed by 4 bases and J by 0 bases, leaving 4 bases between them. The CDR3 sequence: CASSLTSNQPQHF. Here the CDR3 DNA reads TGTGCCAGCAGTTTAACTAGCAATCAGCCCCAGCATTTT.

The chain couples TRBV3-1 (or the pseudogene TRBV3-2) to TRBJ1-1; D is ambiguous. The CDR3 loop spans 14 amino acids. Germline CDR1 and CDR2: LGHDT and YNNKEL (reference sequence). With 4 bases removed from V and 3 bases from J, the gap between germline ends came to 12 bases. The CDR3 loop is CASSRGFRDTEAFF. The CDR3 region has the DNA TGTGCCAGCAGCCGCGGGTTCCGGGACACTGAAGCTTTCTTT.

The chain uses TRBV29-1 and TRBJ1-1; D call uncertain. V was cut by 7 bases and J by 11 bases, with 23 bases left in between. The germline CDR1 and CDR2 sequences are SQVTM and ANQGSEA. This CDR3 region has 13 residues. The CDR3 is CSGTFPKLPGAFF. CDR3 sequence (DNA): TGCAGCGGGACTTTCCCCAAACTCCCTGGGGCTTTCTTT. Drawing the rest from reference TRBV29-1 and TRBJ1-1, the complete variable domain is SAVISQKPSRDICQRGTSLTIQCQVDSQVTMMFWYRQQPGQSLTLIATANQGSEATYESGFVIDKFPISRPNLTFSTLTVSNMSPEDSSIYLCSGTFPKLPGAFFGQGTRLTVV.

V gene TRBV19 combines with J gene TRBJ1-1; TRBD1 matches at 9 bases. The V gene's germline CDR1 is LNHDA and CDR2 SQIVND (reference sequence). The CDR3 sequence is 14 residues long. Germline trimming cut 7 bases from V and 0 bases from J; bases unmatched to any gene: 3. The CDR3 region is CASTNRGLNTEAFF. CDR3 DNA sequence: TGTGCCAGTACCAACAGGGGGCTGAACACTGAAGCTTTCTTT.

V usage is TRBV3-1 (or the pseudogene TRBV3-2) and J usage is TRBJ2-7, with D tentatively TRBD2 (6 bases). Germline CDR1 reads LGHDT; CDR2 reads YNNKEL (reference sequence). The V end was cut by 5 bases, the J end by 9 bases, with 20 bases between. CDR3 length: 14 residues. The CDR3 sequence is CASSVAAELRGQYF. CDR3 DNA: TGTGCCAGCAGCGTAGCGGCGGAACTACGAGGGCAGTACTTC.

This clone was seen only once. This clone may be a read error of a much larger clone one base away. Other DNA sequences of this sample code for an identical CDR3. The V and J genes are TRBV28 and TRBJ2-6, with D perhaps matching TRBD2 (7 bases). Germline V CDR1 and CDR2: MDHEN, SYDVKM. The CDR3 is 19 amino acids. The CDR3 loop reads CASSLEGEGVPSGANVLTF. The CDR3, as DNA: TGTGCCAGTAGTTTAGAGGGGGAGGGGGTCCCTTCTGGGGCCAACGTCCTGACTTTC.

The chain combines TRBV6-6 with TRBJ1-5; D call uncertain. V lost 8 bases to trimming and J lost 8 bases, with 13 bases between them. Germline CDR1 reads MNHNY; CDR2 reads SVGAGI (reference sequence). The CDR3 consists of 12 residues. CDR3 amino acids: CASLGLSEPQHF. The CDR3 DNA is TGTGCCAGCCTAGGGTTGTCGGAGCCCCAGCATTTT.

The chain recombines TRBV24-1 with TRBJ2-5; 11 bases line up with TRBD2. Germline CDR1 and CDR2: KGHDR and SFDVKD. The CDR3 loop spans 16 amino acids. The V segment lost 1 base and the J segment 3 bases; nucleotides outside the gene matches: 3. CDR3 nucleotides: TGTGCCACCAGTGATTTTGGACTAGCGGGTAAAGAGACCCAGTACTTC. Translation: CATSDFGLAGKETQYF.

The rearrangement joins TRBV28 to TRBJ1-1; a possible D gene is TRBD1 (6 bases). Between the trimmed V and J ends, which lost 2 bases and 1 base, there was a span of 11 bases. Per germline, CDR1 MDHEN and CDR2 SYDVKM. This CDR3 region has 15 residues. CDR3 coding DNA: TGTGCCAGCAGTTTAGGGTGGGGGGCGAACACTGAAGCTTTCTTT. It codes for CASSLGWGANTEAFF. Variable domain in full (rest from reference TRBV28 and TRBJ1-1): DVKVTQSSRYLVKRTGEKVFLECVQDMDHENMFWYRQDPGLGLRLIYFSYDVKMKEKGDIPEGYSVSREKKERFSLILESASTNQTSMYLCASSLGWGANTEAFFGQGTRLTVV.

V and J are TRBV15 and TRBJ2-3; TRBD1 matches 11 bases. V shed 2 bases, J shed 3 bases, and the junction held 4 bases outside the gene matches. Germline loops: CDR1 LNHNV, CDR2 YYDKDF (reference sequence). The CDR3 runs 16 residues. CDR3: CATSRFRDRGTDTQYF. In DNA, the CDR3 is TGTGCCACCAGCAGATTCCGGGACAGGGGGACAGATACGCAGTATTTT.

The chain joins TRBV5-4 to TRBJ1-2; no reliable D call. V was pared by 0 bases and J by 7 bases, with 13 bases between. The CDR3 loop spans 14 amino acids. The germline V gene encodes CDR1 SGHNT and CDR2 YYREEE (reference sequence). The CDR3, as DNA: TGTGCCAGCAGCTTGGACCAGCGGCGGGGTGGCTACACCTTC. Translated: CASSLDQRRGGYTF. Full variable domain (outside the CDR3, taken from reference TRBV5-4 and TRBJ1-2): ETGVTQSPTHLIKTRGQQVTLRCSSQSGHNTVSWYQQALGQGPQFIFQYYREEENGRGNFPPRFSGLQFPNYSSELNVNALELDDSALYLCASSLDQRRGGYTFGSGTRLTVV.

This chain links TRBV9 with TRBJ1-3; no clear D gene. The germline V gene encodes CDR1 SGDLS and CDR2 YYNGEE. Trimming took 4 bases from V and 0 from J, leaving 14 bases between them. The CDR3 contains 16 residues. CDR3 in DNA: TGTGCCAGCAGCCCGGTCAACAGCAACTCTGGAAACACCATATATTTT. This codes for CASSPVNSNSGNTIYF.

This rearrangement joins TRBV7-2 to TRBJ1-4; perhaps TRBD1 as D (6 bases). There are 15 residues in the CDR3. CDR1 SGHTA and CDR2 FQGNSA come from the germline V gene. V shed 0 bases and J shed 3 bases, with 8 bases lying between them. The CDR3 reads CASSLAGAANEKLFF. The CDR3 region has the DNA TGTGCCAGCAGCTTAGCGGGGGCGGCTAATGAAAAACTGTTTTTT.

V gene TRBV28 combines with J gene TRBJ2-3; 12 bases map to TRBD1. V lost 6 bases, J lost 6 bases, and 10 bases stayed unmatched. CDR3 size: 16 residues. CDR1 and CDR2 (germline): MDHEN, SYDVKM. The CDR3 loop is CASSLRDRGHLDTQYF. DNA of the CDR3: TGTGCCAGCAGCCTCCGGGACAGGGGGCATTTGGATACGCAGTATTTT.

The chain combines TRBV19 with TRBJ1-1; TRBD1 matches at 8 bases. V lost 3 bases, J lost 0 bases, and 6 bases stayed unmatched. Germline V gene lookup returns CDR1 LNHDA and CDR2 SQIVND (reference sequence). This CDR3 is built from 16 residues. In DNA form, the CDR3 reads TGTGCCAGTAGTATGGGACAGGTACGGCTGAACACTGAAGCTTTCTTT. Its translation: CASSMGQVRLNTEAFF.

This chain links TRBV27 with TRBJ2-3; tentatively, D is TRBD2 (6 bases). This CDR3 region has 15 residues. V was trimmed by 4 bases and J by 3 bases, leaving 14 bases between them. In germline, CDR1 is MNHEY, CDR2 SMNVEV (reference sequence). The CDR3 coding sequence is TGTGCCAGCAGTTCGTTAGGTGGAGGGACAGATACGCAGTATTTT. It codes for CASSSLGGGTDTQYF.

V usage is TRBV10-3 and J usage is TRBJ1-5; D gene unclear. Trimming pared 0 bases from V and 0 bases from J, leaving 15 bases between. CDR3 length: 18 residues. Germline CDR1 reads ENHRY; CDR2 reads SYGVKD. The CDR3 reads CAISESTPGGRSNQPQHF. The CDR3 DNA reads TGTGCCATCAGTGAGTCGACTCCAGGAGGGCGTAGCAATCAGCCCCAGCATTTT.